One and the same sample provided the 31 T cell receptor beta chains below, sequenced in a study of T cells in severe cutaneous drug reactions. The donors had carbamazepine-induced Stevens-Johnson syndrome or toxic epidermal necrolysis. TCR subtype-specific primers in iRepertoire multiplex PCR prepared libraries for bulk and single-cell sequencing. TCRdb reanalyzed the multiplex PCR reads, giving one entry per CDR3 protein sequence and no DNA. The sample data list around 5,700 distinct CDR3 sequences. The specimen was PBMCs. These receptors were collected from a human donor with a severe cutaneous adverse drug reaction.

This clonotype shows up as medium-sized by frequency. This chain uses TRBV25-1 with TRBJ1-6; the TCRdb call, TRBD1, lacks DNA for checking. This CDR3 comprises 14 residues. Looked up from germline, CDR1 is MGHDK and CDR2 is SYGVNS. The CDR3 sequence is CASRRDRANSPLHF.

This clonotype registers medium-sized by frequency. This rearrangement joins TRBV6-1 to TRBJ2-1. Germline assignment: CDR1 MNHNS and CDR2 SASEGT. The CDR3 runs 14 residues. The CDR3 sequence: CASSDHGPYNEQFF.

The CDR3 region is CASSVGLAGELSYNEQFF. The rearrangement joins TRBV7-2 to TRBJ2-1; TCRdb calls TRBD2, which cannot be checked without DNA. This CDR3 has 18 amino acids. Germline CDR1 SGHTA, CDR2 FQGNSA.

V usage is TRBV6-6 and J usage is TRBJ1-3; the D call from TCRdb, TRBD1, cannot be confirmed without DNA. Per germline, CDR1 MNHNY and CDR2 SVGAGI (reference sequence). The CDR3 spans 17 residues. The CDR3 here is CASSYGARGAAGNTIYF.

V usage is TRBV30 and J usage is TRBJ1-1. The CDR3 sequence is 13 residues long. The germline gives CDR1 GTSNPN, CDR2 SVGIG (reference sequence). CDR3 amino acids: CAWSWIIWTEAFF.

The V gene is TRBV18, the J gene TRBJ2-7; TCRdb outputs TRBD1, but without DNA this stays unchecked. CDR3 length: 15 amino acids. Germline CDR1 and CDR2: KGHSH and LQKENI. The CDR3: CASSPLRDRQGEQYF.

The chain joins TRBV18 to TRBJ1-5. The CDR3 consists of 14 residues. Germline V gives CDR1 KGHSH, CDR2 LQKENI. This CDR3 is CASSPLPDPAAQHF.

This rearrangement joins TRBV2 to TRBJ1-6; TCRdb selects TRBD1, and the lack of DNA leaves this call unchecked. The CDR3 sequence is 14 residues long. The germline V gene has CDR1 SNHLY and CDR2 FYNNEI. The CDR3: CASSERGSFSPLHF.

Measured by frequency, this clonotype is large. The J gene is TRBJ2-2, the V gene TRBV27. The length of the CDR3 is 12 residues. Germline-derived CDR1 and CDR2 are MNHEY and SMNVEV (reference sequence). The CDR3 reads CASSSSYGELFF.

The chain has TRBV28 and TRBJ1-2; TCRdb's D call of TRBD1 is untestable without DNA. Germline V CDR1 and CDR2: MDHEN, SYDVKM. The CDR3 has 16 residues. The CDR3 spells CASSSYRVAPNYGYTF.

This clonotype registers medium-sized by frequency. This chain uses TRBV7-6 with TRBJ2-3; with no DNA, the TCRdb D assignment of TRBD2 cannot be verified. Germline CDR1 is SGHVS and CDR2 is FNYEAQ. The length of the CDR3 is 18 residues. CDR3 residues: CASSPTGARPYGTDTQYF.

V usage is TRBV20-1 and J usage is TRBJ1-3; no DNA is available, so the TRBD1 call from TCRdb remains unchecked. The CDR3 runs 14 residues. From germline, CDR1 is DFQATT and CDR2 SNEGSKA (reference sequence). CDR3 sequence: CSASAGASGNTIYF.

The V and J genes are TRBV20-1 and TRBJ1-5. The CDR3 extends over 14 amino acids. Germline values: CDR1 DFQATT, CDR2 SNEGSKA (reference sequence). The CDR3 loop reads CSARERRYNQPQHF.

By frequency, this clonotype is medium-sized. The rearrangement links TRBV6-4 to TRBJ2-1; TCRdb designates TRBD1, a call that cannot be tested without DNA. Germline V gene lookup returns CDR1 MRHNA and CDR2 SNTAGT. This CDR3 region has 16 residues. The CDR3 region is CASSNKPGQGDDEQFF.

This CDR3 reads CSVSPAGAWEQYF. The J gene is TRBJ2-7, the V gene TRBV29-1; TCRdb's D gene call, TRBD2, goes unchecked for lack of DNA. CDR1 and CDR2 (germline): SQVTM, ANQGSEA. This CDR3 comprises 13 residues.

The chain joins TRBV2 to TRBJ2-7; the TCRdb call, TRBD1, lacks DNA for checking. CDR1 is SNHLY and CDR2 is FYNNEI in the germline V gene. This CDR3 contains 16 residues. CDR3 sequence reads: CASSDLGQGASYEQYF.

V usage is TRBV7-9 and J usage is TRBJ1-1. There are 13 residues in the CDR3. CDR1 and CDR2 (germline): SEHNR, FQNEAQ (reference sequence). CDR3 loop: CASSLTWNTEAFF.

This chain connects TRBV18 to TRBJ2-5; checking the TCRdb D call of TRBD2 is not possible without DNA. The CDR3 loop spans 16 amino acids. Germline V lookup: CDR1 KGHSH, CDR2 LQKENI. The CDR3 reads CASSPPGLAGLETQYF.

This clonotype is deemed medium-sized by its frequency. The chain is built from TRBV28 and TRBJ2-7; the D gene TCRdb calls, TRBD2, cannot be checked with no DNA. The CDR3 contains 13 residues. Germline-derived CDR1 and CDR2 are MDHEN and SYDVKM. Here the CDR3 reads CASSASGRLEQYF.

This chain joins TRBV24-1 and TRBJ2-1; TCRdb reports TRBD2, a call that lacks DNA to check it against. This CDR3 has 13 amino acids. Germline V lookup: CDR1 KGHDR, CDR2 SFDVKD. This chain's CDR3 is CATRRGQGREQFF.

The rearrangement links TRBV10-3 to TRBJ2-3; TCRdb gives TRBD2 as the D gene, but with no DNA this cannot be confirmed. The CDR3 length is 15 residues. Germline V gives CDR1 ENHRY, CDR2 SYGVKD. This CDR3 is CAISDGGRAEDTQYF.

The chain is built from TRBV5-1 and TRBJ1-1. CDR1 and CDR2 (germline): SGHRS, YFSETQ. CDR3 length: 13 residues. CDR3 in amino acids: CASSLVVDTEAFF.

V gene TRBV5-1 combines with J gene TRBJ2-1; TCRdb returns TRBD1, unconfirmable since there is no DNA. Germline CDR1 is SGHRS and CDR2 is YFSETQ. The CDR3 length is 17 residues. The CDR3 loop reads CASSQTPDRAAYNEQFF.

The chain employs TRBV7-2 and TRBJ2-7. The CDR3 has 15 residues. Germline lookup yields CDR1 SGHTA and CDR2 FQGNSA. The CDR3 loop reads CASSLERGTSYEQYF.

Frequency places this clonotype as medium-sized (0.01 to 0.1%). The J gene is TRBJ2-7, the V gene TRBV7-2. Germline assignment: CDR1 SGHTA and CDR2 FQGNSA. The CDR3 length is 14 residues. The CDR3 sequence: CASSFSPTTYEQYF.

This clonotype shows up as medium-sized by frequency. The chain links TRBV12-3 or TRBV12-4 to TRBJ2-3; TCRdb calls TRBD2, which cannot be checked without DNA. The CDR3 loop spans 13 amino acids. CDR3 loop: CASSPPGGDTQYF.

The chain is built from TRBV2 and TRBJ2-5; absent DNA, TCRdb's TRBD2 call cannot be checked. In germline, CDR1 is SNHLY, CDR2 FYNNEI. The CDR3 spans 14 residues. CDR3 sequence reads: CASRARASEETQYF.

The CDR3 loop is CATWTGAGELFF. The rearrangement uses TRBV12-3 or TRBV12-4 and TRBJ2-2; TCRdb picks TRBD1, but there is no DNA to check that call. The CDR3 has 12 residues.

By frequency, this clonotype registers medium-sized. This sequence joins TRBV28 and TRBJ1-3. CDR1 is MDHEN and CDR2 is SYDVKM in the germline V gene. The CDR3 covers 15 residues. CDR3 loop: CASSLYSEPGNTIYF.

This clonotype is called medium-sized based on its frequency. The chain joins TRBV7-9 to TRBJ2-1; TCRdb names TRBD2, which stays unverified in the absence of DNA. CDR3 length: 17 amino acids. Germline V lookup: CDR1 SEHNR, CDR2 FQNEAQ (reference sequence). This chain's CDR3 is CASSFIRESRSYNEQFF. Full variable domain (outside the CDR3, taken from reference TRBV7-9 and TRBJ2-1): DTGVSQNPRHKITKRGQNVTFRCDPISEHNRLYWYRQTLGQGPEFLTYFQNEAQLEKSRLLSDRFSAERPKGSFSTLEIQRTEQGDSAMYLCASSFIRESRSYNEQFFGPGTRLTVL.

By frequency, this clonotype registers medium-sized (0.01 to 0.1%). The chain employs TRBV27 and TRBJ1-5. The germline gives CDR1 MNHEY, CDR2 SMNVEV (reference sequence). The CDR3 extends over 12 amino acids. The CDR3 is CASTYSNQPQHF.